This T cell receptor (beta chain) comes out of a study of cytomegalovirus exposure and HLA in healthy donors. V was clipped by 0 bases and J by 6 bases, with 15 bases between them. The CDR3 has 14 residues. CDR1 is GTSNPN and CDR2 is SVGIG in the germline V gene (reference sequence). Amplification used 60 Vbeta primers and 13 Jbeta primers. Generated by immunoSEQ multiplex PCR, the TCRdb table keeps only in-frame clones and is missing some. The sample holds around 120,000 clones, roughly four fifths seen once. Sequencing used PBMCs. V gene TRBV30 combines with J gene TRBJ2-7, with D possibly being TRBD1 (6 bases). The clonotype was recovered from a male donor in good health and CMV-seropositive. The CDR3 coding sequence is TGTGCCTGGAGTGTATTAGGGGGTCCTACCGAGCAGTACTTC. Protein product: CAWSVLGGPTEQYF.